The entry below describes one T cell receptor beta chain. One end of the junction does not line up with germline, which may come from a read error. CDR3-region Arm-PCR and iRepertoire HTBI primers produced the TCR beta libraries. From the multiplex PCR reads, TCRdb called clonotypes with MiXCR, one entry per CDR3 protein. The sample has more than 650,000 distinct CDR3 sequences, approximately 29% seen once; the top ten hold around 40%. These data are taken from a study of regulatory T cells in long-lasting Graves disease. Germline V gene sequence: CDR1 LNHNV, CDR2 YYDKDF (reference sequence). The CDR3 is 15 residues long. Described time point: persistent/refractory GD, antithyroid drugs over 5 years with positive TRAb. Extracted PBMC RNA gave rise to the TCR library.

This chain links TRBV15 with TRBJ2-7; 8 bases agree with TRBD1. The clonotype comes from a female donor with Graves disease. Sequenced here: peripheral blood mononuclear cells (PBMCs), sampled when the disease was refractory, from a patient treated with antithyroid drugs. The chain's CDR3 is CATSGDVGQGYEQYF. In DNA, the CDR3 is TGTGCCACCAGCGGAGATGTTGGACAGGGCTACGAGCAGTACTTC.